This TCR beta chain was captured by sequencing in a study of CD8+CD57+ T cells in acquired aplastic anemia. Study-wide findings and caveats: CD8+ Simpson's diversity showed no significant patient-control difference.

The study profiled TCR beta VDJ and CDR3 using genomic DNA as template. TCRdb fed the reads into MiXCR, producing one record per CDR3 protein. There are around 180,000 distinct CDR3 sequences in the sample; under 50% occur only once, and 1.8% lies in the top ten. Turning to this clonotype: Its cognate antigen is unknown.

CD8+CD57+ cell expansion, shown by flow cytometry, had occurred in the patients selected for sequencing. Receipt of therapy had not occurred in any patient by the time of blood sampling. Sequenced: sorted CD4+, CD8+, or CD8+CD57+ T cells (not recorded which) from PBMCs. This TCR was recovered from a human donor with aplastic anemia.

CDR3 protein: CASSRESGGRNSPLHF. CDR3 DNA: TGCGCCAGCAGCCGTGAATCAGGGGGCAGGAATTCACCCCTCCACTTT. This sequence joins TRBV4-1 and TRBJ1-6, with 8 nucleotides matching TRBD1. CDR1 and CDR2 from the germline V gene are MGHRA and YSYEKL. This CDR3 comprises 16 residues. Trimming took 4 bases from V and 7 from J; bases not matched to a gene: 9.